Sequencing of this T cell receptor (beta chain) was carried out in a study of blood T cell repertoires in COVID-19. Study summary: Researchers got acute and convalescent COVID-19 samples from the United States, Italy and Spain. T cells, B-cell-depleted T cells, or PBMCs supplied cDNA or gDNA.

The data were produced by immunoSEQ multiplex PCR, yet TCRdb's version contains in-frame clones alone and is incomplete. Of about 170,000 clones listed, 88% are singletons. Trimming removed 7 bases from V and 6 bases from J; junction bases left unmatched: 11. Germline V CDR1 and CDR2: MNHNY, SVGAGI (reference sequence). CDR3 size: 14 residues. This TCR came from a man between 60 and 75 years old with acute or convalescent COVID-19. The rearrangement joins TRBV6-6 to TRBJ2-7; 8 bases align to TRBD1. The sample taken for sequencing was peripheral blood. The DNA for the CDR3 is TGTGCCAGCATTGAGGACAGGGCACGCGTCGAGCAGTACTTC. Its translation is CASIEDRARVEQYF.